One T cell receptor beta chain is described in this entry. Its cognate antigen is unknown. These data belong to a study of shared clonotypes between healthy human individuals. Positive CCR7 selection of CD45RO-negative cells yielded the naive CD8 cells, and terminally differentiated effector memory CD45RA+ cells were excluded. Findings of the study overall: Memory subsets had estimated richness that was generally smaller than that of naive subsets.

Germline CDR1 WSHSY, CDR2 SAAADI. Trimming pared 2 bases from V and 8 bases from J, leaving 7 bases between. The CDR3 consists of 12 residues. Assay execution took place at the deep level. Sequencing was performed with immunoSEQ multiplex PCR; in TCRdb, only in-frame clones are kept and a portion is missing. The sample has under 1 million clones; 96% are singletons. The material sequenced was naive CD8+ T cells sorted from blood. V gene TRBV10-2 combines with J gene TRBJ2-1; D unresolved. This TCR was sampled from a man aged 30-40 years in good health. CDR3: CASSERVYEQFF. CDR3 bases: TGCGCCAGCAGTGAGAGGGTCTATGAGCAGTTCTTC.